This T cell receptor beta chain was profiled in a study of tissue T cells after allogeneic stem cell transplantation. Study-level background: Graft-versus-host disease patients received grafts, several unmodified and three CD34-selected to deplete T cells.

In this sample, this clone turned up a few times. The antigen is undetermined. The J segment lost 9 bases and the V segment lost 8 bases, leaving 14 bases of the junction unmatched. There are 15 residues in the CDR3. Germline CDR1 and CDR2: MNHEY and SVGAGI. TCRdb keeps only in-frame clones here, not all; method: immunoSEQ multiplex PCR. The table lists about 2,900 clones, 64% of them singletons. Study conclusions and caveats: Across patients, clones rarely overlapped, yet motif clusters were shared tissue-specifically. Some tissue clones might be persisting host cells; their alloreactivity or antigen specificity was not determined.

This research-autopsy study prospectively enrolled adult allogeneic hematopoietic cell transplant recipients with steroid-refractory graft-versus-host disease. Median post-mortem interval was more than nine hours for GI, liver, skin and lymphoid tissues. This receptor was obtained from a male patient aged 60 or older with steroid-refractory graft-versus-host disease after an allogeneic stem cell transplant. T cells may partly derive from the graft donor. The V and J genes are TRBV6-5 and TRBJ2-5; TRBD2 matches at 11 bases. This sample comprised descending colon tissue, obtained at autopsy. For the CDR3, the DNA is TGTGCCAGCGAAGACGGGACTAGCGGTTCAGTGTCCCAGTACTTC. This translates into CASEDGTSGSVSQYF.